The T cell receptor beta chain described here comes from a study of tumor-infiltrating lymphocytes in primary liver carcinoma. This clonotype was detected once. The junction does not match germline at one end; this may be a read error. From 450 to 550 ng total RNA, TCR beta cDNA was generated with a primer in the constant region. Library construction for TCR beta comprised three nested multiplex PCR rounds performed with slightly modified ARM-PCR. Both of the initial two PCR rounds ran for approximately 10 cycles and employed TRBV1-TRBV30 forward primers alongside a C-beta reverse primer. TCRdb used MiXCR to reprocess the multiplex PCR reads, holding one entry per CDR3 protein. Among 100,000 or so distinct CDR3 sequences listed, 69% were seen once. Unsorted bulk tissue of about 20-31 mg yielded co-extracted RNA and DNA. The germline V gene encodes CDR1 SGHAT and CDR2 FQNNGV. This CDR3 has 13 residues.

Sequenced sample: liver tumor tissue from sampling region 5. This sample's subset: tumor region T5, tumor centre. This TCR was sampled from a woman aged 60-75 years with primary liver carcinoma and hepatitis B virus infection. This rearrangement joins TRBV11-2 to TRBJ2-7, with a tentative D call TRBD1 (6 bases). The CDR3 loop is CASSLTNGGEQYF. The CDR3 DNA follows: TGTGCCAGCAGCTTAACTAATGGGGGCGAGCAGTATTTC.